The clone carrying this TCR beta chain was recorded at least ten times. The source of the sample is a study of patients with pleural tuberculosis. CDR1 and CDR2 from the germline V gene are SGHDN and FVKESK. The CDR3 has 20 residues. J gave up 0 bases and V 0 bases, and 13 bases lay outside the gene matches. MiXCR, run by TCRdb on the reads, gives a single entry per CDR3 protein. The sample has just under 30,000 distinct CDR3 sequences; over 15% are singletons. The chain couples TRBV14 to TRBJ1-5; 8 positions match TRBD1. The source of this sequence is a human donor with pleural tuberculosis. Sequencing was carried out using peripheral blood. The CDR3 reads CASSQETLTGADYSNQPQHF. CDR3 coding DNA: TGTGCCAGCAGCCAAGAAACCCTGACAGGGGCCGACTATAGCAATCAGCCCCAGCATTTT.